Below are 19 T cell receptor beta chains sequenced from a single sample in a study of cytomegalovirus exposure and HLA in healthy donors (dated by TCRdb to about 2017). Libraries were made using the immunoSEQ multiplex PCR assay. TCRdb provides this immuneACCESS table in a form limited to in-frame rearrangements. Some clones are lacking; in checked studies, under half of them reflect an unresolved V gene, and why the rest are absent is not known. The sample table lists about 110,000 clones, about nine tenths of them with a count of one. Of the sample, around 1.7% falls within the top ten clones. The sample consisted of PBMCs. The source is a woman under 30 in good health and CMV-seropositive.

The V and J genes are TRBV7-2 and TRBJ1-5, with TRBD1 matching over 7 bases. After removal of 4 bases from V and 4 bases from J, the junction contained 4 bases not matched to a gene. Germline V gene sequence: CDR1 SGHTA, CDR2 FQGNSA. The CDR3 covers 14 residues. CDR3 bases: TGTGCCAGCAGCTACGGGACAGAAAATCAGCCCCAGCATTTT. The encoded protein is CASSYGTENQPQHF.

This chain links TRBV5-6 with TRBJ1-4; D remains ambiguous. The CDR3 loop spans 14 amino acids. Germline V CDR1 and CDR2: SGHDT, YYEEEE. V was clipped by 4 bases and J by 8 bases, with 15 bases between them. The CDR3 coding sequence is TGTGCCAGCAGCCGCGGCGCGGGTAGGGAAAAACTGTTTTTT. Translated: CASSRGAGREKLFF.

The gene calls are TRBV11-2 and TRBJ1-2; TRBD1 might be the D (6 bases). This CDR3 region has 13 residues. V gave up 5 bases and J gave up 4 bases, with 11 bases separating them. Germline lookup yields CDR1 SGHAT and CDR2 FQNNGV. As DNA, the CDR3 is TGTGCCAGCAGCCCCGACAGGTCCTATGGCTACACCTTC. Translation: CASSPDRSYGYTF.

The chain uses TRBV4-2 and TRBJ2-3, with 8 bases lining up with TRBD2. The germline CDR1 and CDR2 sequences are LGHNA and YNFKEQ. The V gene end was trimmed by 0 bases and the J gene end by 5 bases; junction bases not matched to a gene: 13. The CDR3 is made up of 18 amino acids. The CDR3 reads CASSQEVSGGQEVDTQYF. In DNA form, the CDR3 reads TGTGCCAGCAGCCAAGAGGTTTCGGGGGGGCAGGAGGTAGATACGCAGTATTTT.

The chain recombines TRBV28 with TRBJ1-2; 8 bases are shared with TRBD1. The V and J ends lost 3 bases and 8 bases, in that order; junction bases with no gene match: 11. The CDR3 loop spans 15 amino acids. Germline V gives CDR1 MDHEN, CDR2 SYDVKM. The CDR3 loop is CASSFLSVRGHGYTF. Written as DNA, the CDR3 is TGTGCCAGCAGTTTTCTGTCGGTCAGGGGGCACGGCTACACCTTC.

The rearrangement uses TRBV19 and TRBJ1-2; D unclear. In germline, CDR1 is LNHDA, CDR2 SQIVND (reference sequence). The CDR3 is 13 amino acids. Trimming pared 8 bases from V and 0 bases from J, leaving 10 bases between. The CDR3 nucleotides read TGTGCCAGTCCGGCGGCTTCTAACTATGGCTACACCTTC. This gives the protein CASPAASNYGYTF.

This clone appeared once. The chain uses TRBV11-2 and TRBJ2-1, with D possibly being TRBD2 (8 bases). The germline CDR1 and CDR2 sequences are SGHAT and FQNNGV. The CDR3 has 16 residues. The V end was cut by 5 bases, the J end by 9 bases, with 23 bases between. CDR3 in DNA: TGTGCCAGCAGCGCAGACACCGGGACTAGGGACAGTGAGCAGTTCTTC. It translates to CASSADTGTRDSEQFF.

The chain is built from TRBV7-2 and TRBJ2-3, with 8 bases aligning to TRBD2. The V segment lost 1 base and the J segment 0 bases; nucleotides outside the gene matches: 3. The CDR3 covers 16 residues. CDR1 and CDR2 from the germline V gene are SGHTA and FQGNSA. The CDR3 DNA reads TGTGCCAGCAGCTTAGAGCGGGGGCCCAGCACAGATACGCAGTATTTT. Translated, it gives CASSLERGPSTDTQYF.

The CDR3 here is CASSLLRTGLTAPLHF. The DNA of the CDR3 is TGTGCCAGCAGTCTCCTACGGACAGGTCTAACGGCACCCCTCCACTTT. The genes are TRBV27 and TRBJ1-6; 7 nucleotides agree with TRBD1. The CDR3 loop spans 16 amino acids. The germline CDR1 and CDR2 sequences are MNHEY and SMNVEV (reference sequence). V was clipped by 5 bases and J by 11 bases; unmatched bases: 15.

The chain combines TRBV28 with TRBJ1-4; tentatively, D is TRBD1 (6 bases). The CDR3 is 13 amino acids. Trimming took 4 bases from V and 8 from J, leaving 11 bases between them. CDR1 and CDR2 (germline): MDHEN, SYDVKM. The CDR3 loop reads CASSSFTGEKLFF. In nucleotides, the CDR3 is TGTGCCAGCAGTTCCTTTACAGGGGAAAAACTGTTTTTT.

The chain recombines TRBV29-1 with TRBJ2-1; 12 bases match TRBD1. This CDR3 spans 16 amino acids. The trim removed 0 bases at V and 8 bases at J, leaving 8 bases unmatched. Germline loops: CDR1 SQVTM, CDR2 ANQGSEA. CDR3 DNA sequence: TGCAGCGTTGAAGATTCAGCGGGGACAGGGGGCGATGAGCAGTTCTTC. Encoded protein: CSVEDSAGTGGDEQFF.

V is TRBV5-1 and J is TRBJ1-2; 8 bases line up with TRBD1. CDR3 size: 15 residues. CDR1 and CDR2 from the germline V gene are SGHRS and YFSETQ. V was pared by 0 bases and J by 4 bases, with 5 bases of the junction left unmatched. DNA for the CDR3: TGCGCCAGCAGCTTGGAGGCAGGGGGCCTCTATGGCTACACCTTC. Translating it yields CASSLEAGGLYGYTF.

Only one count was recorded for this clone. The V and J genes are TRBV15 and TRBJ2-1, with 9 bases lining up with TRBD1. J lost 10 bases, V lost 1 base, and 8 bases had no gene match. Looked up from germline, CDR1 is LNHNV and CDR2 is YYDKDF (reference sequence). This CDR3 region has 15 residues. This chain's CDR3 is CATSRATGTGSEQFF. CDR3 DNA: TGTGCCACCAGCAGAGCCACAGGGACAGGGTCGGAGCAGTTCTTC.

The chain links TRBV19 to TRBJ2-7, with 8 bases matching TRBD1. The CDR3 is 12 amino acids. Per germline, CDR1 LNHDA and CDR2 SQIVND (reference sequence). V was clipped by 8 bases and J by 3 bases; unmatched bases: 3. The chain's CDR3 is CASGQGGYEQYF. The DNA for the CDR3 is TGTGCCAGTGGACAGGGAGGCTACGAGCAGTACTTC.

CDR3 in DNA: TGTGCCAGCAGCCCCGCGGGGTCAGATACGCAGTATTTT. It codes for CASSPAGSDTQYF. This chain links TRBV7-9 with TRBJ2-3; maybe TRBD2 (6 bases). The CDR3 extends over 13 amino acids. Germline CDR1 reads SEHNR; CDR2 reads FQNEAQ (reference sequence). V dropped 5 bases and J dropped 4 bases, with 10 bases sitting between them.

The V and J genes are TRBV7-2 and TRBJ2-1; 12 bases line up with TRBD2. J gave up 12 bases and V 4 bases, and 10 bases lay outside the gene matches. Per germline, CDR1 SGHTA and CDR2 FQGNSA. The CDR3 runs to 15 residues. CDR3 sequence reads: CASSSHPASGGGQFF. As DNA, the CDR3 is TGTGCCAGCAGCTCCCACCCAGCTAGCGGGGGGGGGCAGTTCTTC.

Only one count was recorded for this clone. This rearrangement joins TRBV14 to TRBJ2-2; weak D call: TRBD1 (6 bases). The CDR3 has 15 residues. The V and J ends lost 3 bases and 0 bases respectively, with 8 bases between them. Looked up from germline, CDR1 is SGHDN and CDR2 is FVKESK. As DNA, the CDR3 is TGTGCCAGCAGCCAGACAGGTTCGAACACCGGGGAGCTGTTTTTT. As protein: CASSQTGSNTGELFF.

This clone was seen more than once but under ten times. The genes are TRBV4-1 and TRBJ2-7; no definite D call. Germline CDR1 and CDR2: MGHRA and YSYEKL. The length of the CDR3 is 14 residues. V was clipped by 1 base and J by 3 bases, with 10 bases between them. CDR3 protein: CASSQVNLLYEQYF. CDR3 DNA sequence: TGCGCCAGCAGCCAAGTTAATTTACTCTACGAGCAGTACTTC.

The V call is TRBV10-3, the J call TRBJ2-4, with 11 nucleotides matching TRBD1. This CDR3 has 17 amino acids. Germline values: CDR1 ENHRY, CDR2 SYGVKD. Germline trimming cut 2 bases from V and 0 bases from J; bases unmatched to any gene: 3. CDR3 amino acids: CAISEGQGALAKNIQYF. Written as DNA, the CDR3 is TGTGCCATCAGTGAGGGACAGGGGGCACTAGCCAAAAACATTCAGTACTTC.